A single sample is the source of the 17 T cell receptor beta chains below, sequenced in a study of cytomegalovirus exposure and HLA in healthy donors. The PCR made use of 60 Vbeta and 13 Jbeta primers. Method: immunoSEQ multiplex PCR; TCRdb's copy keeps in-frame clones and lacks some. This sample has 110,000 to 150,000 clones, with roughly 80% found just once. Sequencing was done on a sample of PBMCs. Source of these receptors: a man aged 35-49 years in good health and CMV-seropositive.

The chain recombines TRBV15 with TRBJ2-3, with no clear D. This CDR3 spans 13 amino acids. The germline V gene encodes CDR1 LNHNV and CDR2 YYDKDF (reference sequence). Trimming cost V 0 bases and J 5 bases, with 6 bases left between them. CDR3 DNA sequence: TGTGCCACCAGCAGAGATTTCCGAGATACGCAGTATTTT. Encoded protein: CATSRDFRDTQYF.

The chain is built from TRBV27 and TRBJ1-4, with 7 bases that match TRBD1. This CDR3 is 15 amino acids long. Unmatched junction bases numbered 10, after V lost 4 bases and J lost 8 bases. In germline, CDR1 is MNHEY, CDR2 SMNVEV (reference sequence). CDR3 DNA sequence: TGTGCCAGCAGTTGGGGGACAGCCCGGCGGGAAAAACTGTTTTTT. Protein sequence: CASSWGTARREKLFF.

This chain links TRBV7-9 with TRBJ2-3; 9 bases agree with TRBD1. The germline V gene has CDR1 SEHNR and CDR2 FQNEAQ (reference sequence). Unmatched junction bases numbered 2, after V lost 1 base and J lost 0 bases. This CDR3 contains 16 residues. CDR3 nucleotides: TGTGCCAGCAGCTTAGGGGGACAGGGCAGCACAGATACGCAGTATTTT. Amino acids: CASSLGGQGSTDTQYF.

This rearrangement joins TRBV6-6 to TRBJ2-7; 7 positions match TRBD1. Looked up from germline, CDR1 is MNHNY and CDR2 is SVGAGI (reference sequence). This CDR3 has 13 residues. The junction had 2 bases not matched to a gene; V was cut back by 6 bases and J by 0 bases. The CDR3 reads CASRQGSSYEQYF. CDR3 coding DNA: TGTGCCAGCAGACAGGGGAGCTCCTACGAGCAGTACTTC.

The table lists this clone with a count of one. Here the CDR3 DNA reads TGTGCCAGCAATTCACAGGACTCCTATAATTCACCCCTCCACTTT. It codes for CASNSQDSYNSPLHF. The rearrangement uses TRBV6-5 and TRBJ1-6, with TRBD1 as a possible D gene (5 bases). The CDR3 length is 15 residues. V was shortened by 7 bases and J by 0 bases, with 10 bases between the two germline ends. The germline V gene encodes CDR1 MNHEY and CDR2 SVGAGI.

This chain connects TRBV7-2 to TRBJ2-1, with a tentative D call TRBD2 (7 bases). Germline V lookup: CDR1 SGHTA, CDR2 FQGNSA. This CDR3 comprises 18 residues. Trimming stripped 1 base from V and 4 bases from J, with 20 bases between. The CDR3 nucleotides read TGTGCCAGCAGCTTAGATTTGGGGGCGTGGCGGGAGTACAATGAGCAGTTCTTC. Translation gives CASSLDLGAWREYNEQFF. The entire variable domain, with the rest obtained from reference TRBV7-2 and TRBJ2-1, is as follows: GAGVSQSPSNKVTEKGKDVELRCDPISGHTALYWYRQSLGQGLEFLIYFQGNSAPDKSGLPSDRFSAERTGGSVSTLTIQRTQQEDSAVYLCASSLDLGAWREYNEQFFGPGTRLTVL.

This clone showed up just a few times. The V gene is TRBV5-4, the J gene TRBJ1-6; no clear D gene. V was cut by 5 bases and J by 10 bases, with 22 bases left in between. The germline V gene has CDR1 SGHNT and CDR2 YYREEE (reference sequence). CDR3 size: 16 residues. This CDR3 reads CASRNAAEGRYSPLHF. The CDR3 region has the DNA TGTGCCAGCAGAAACGCGGCGGAGGGTAGATACTCACCCCTCCACTTT.

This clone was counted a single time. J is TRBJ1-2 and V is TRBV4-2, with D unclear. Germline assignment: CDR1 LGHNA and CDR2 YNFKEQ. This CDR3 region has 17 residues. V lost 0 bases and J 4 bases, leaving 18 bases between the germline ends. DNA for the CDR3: TGTGCCAGCAGCCAAGAGACGACACCGGGGAAATTCTATGGCTACACCTTC. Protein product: CASSQETTPGKFYGYTF.

This chain's CDR3 is CAWIAGSTDTQYF. CDR3 nucleotides: TGTGCCTGGATAGCGGGGAGCACAGATACGCAGTATTTT. The V call is TRBV30, the J call TRBJ2-3; 8 positions agree with TRBD2. The V and J ends lost 4 bases and 0 bases, in that order; junction bases with no gene match: 0. Germline V gives CDR1 GTSNPN, CDR2 SVGIG (reference sequence). The CDR3 totals 13 residues.

This CDR3 is CARRTGSRTDTQYF. As DNA, the CDR3 is TGTGCCAGGAGGACAGGGAGTAGGACAGATACGCAGTATTTT. This rearrangement joins TRBV2 to TRBJ2-3; 8 positions match TRBD1. V shed 9 bases, J shed 3 bases, and the junction held 8 bases outside the gene matches. The CDR3 has 14 residues. Germline-derived CDR1 and CDR2 are SNHLY and FYNNEI. The full variable domain, its missing parts supplied by reference TRBV2 and TRBJ2-3, is EPEVTQTPSHQVTQMGQEVILRCVPISNHLYFYWYRQILGQKVEFLVSFYNNEISEKSEIFDDQFSVERPDGSNFTLKIRSTKLEDSAMYFCARRTGSRTDTQYFGPGTRLTVL.

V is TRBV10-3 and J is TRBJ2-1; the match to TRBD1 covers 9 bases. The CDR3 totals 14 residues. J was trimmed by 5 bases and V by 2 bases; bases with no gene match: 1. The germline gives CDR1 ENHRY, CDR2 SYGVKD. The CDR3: CAISERDRDNEQFF. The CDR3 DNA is TGTGCCATCAGTGAGCGGGACAGGGACAATGAGCAGTTCTTC.

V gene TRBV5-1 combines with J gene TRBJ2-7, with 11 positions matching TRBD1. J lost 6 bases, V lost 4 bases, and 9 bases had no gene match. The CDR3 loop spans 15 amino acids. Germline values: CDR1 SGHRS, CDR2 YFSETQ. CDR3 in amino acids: CASSTGTGGLGEQYF. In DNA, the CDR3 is TGCGCCAGCAGCACCGGGACAGGGGGGCTTGGCGAGCAGTACTTC.

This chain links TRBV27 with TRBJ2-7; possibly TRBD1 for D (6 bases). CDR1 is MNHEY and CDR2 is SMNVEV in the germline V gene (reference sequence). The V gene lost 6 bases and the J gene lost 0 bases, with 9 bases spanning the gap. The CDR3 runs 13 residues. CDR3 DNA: TGTGCCAGCAGCCAGGGGACCTCCTACGAGCAGTACTTC. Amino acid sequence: CASSQGTSYEQYF.

CDR3 nucleotide sequence: TGTGCCAGCAGTGCTACGGGACATAACTACAATGAGCAGTTCTTC. Translated, it gives CASSATGHNYNEQFF. V usage is TRBV2 and J usage is TRBJ2-1; D possibly corresponds to TRBD1 (6 bases). V lost 4 bases to trimming and J lost 3 bases, with 13 bases between them. Germline CDR1 and CDR2: SNHLY and FYNNEI. This CDR3 region has 15 residues.

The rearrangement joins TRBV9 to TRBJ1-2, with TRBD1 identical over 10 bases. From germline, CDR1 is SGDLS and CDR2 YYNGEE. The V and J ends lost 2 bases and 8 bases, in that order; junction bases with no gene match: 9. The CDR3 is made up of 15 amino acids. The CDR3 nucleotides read TGTGCCAGCAGCGTCTCCGGGACAGGGGATTTGGGCTACACCTTC. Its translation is CASSVSGTGDLGYTF.

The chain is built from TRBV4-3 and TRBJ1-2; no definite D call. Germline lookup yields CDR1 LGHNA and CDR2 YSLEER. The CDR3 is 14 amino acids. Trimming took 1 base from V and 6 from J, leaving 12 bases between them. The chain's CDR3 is CASSQAHGLHGYTF. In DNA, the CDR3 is TGCGCCAGCAGCCAAGCTCACGGACTGCATGGCTACACCTTC.

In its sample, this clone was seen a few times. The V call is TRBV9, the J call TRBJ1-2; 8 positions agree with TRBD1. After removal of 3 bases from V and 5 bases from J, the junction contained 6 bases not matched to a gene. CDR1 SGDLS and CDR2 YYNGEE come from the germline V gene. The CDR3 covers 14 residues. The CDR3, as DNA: TGTGCCAGCAGCGCGGGGACAGGAGATTATGGCTACACCTTC. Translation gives CASSAGTGDYGYTF.